Sequencing of this T cell receptor (beta chain) was carried out in a study of shared clonotypes between healthy human individuals. Overall study findings and caveats: The donor pool, a small one, limited the genetic and exposure-history diversity represented.

This clone has just one count. Antigen unknown. Here immunoSEQ multiplex PCR was the method, and the copy in TCRdb shows in-frame clones only, minus some. The table records roughly 320,000 clones, about nine tenths of them present only once. Healthy and HIV-negative, the adult donors had no recent acute infections or vaccinations. The clonotype originates from a man aged 18-30 years in good health. Sequenced input: memory CD8+ T cells sorted from blood. Subset reported: CD45RO+ cells pooled with CCR7-negative TemRA cells.

CDR3 amino acids: CASSADSNQPQHF. DNA for the CDR3: TGTGCCAGCAGCGCGGATAGCAATCAGCCCCAGCATTTT. V and J are TRBV6-5 and TRBJ1-5; D is ambiguous. The CDR3 covers 13 residues. The germline V gene has CDR1 MNHEY and CDR2 SVGAGI. The V end was cut by 6 bases, the J end by 0 bases, with 6 bases between.